The subject of this entry is one T cell receptor (beta chain). Assay used: immunoSEQ multiplex PCR; TCRdb lists only in-frame clones, some missing. The data hold approximately 340,000 clones, with 91% observed a single time. These data come from a study of blood T cell repertoires in COVID-19. For the study at large: COVID-19 samples collected from the United States, Italy and Spain covered acute and convalescent phases. PBMCs, B-cell-depleted T cells, or T cells were the source of the cDNA or gDNA that made up the material.

This clonotype was obtained from a woman aged 40-49 years who had been exposed to COVID-19. Sequenced sample: PBMCs or T cells enriched from blood (not recorded which).

The CDR3 loop reads CSASPLAGITDTQYF. The CDR3 DNA sequence: TGCAGTGCTAGTCCACTAGCGGGGATAACAGATACGCAGTATTTT. V gene TRBV20-1 combines with J gene TRBJ2-3, with 10 nucleotides matching TRBD2. Germline V gene data show CDR1 as DFQATT and CDR2 as SNEGSKA (reference sequence). The V and J ends lost 3 bases and 3 bases, in that order; junction bases with no gene match: 6. The CDR3 has 15 amino acids.